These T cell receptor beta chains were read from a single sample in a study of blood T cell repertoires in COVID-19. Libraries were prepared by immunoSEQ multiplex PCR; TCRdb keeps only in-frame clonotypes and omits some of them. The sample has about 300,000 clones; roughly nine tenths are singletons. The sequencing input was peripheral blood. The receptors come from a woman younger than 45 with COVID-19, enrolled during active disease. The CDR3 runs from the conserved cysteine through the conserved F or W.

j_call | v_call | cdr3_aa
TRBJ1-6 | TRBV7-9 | CASSLAAADNSPLHF
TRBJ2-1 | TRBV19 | CASSIIPKAGLPNEQFF
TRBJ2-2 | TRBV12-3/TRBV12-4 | CASSYYVSGELFF
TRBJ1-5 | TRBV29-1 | CSVGGQDQPQHF
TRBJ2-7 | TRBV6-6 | CASRSPGQGLNEQYF
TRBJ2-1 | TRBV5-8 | CASSLENGGVEQFF
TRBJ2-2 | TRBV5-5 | CASSLLLTGELFF
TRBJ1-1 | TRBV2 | CASREQIAEAFF
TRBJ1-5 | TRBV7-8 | CASSLGAGLPQHF
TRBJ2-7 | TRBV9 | CASSVGGDSTYEQYF
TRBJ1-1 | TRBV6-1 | CASSEAGDKQSSTEAFF
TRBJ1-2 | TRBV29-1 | CSVEERVEGYTF
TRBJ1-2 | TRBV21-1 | CASSKGDYRQKEGYTF
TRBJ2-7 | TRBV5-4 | CASSLAGVAGEQYF
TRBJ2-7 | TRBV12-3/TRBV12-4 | CAGERWGDYEQYF
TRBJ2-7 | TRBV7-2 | CASSFGLEQYF
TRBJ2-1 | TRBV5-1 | CASSPGTSGNVGGEQFF
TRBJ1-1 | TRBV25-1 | CASSEVLVQGAGGTEAFF
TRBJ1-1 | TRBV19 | CASIGGATVNTEAFF
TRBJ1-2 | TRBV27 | CASSFGGTDHYGYTF
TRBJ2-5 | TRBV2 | CASSRDRGETQYF
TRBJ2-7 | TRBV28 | CASSLSGGQSYEQYF
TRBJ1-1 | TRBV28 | CASSFPGQQAFF
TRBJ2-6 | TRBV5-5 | CASIHGFLSGANVLTF
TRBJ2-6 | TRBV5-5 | CASSLAGIMYGANVLTF
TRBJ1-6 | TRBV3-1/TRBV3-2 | CASSQDLMSSYNSPLHF
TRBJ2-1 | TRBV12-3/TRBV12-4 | CASRVAVRAEQFF
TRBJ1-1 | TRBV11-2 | CASSSRQGGLNTEAFF
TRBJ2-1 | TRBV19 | CASSMRTSGINNEQFF
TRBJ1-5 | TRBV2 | CASRSTGGSLDYSNQPQHF
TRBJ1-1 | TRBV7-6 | CASSQGGGSTEAFF
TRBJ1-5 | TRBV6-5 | CASSDSSNQPQHF
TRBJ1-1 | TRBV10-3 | CAITPDRVGTEAFF
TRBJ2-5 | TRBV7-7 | CASSRTGLKETQYF
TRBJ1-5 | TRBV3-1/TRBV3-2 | CASSQDRGQPQHF
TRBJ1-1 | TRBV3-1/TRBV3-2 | CASSQTGAAFF
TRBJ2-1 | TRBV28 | CASSFLRRRASYNEQFF
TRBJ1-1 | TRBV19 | CASRDRLNTEAFF
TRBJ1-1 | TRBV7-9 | CASSPRLDTEAFF
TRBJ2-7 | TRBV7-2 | CASSPGKGQYF
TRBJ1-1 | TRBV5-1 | CASSRGQDTEAFF
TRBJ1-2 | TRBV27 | CASSTFGGSTYGYTF
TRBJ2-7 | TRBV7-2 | CASSLGASLKEQYF
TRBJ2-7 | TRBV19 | CASSPGTEQYF
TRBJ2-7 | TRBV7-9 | CASSLSQASYEQYF
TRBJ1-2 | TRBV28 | CASTSTGGFDYGYTF
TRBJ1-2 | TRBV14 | CASSQGPNWGDYGYTF
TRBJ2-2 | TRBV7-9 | CASSKTAGSTGELFF
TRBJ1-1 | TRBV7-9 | CASSLVRTLGSDTEAFF
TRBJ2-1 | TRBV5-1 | CASSSGTGTSYNEQFF
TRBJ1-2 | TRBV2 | CASSVGQGGGYTF
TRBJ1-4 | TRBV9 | CASSPTGQGHLEKLFF
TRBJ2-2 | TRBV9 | CASSVAGAYTGELFF
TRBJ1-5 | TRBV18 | CASAPGGGQPQHF
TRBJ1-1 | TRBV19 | CASVQGGFTEAFF
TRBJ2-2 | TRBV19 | CASSIRASGNTGELFF
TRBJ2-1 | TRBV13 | CASSLYQAGSYNEQFF
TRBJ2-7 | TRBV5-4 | CASSLVGTGTYEQYF
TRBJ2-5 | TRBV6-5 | CASSYVGQGRETQYF